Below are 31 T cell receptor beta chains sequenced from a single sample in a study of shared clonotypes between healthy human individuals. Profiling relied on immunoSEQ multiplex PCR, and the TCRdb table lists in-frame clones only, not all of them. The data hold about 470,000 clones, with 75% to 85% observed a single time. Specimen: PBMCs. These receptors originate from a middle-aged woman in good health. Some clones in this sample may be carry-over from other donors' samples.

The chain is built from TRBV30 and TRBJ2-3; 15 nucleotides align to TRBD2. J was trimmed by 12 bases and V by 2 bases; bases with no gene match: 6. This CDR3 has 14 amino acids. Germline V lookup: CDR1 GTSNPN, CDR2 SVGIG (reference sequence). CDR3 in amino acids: CAWSSGLAGGQQYF. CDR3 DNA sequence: TGTGCCTGGAGTTCGGGACTAGCGGGAGGCCAACAGTATTTT.

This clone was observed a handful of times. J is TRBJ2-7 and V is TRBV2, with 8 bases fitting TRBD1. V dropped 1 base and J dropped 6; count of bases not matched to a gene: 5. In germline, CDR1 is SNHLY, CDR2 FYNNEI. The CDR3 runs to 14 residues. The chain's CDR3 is CASSEGTGMAEQYF. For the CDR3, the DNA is TGTGCCAGCAGTGAAGGGACAGGGATGGCCGAGCAGTACTTC.

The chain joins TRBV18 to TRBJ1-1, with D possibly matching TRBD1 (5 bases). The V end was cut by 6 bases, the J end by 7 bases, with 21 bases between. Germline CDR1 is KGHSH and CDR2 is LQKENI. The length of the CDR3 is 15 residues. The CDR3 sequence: CASSETGPVGGEAFF. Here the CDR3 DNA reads TGTGCCAGCTCGGAAACGGGGCCCGTCGGAGGTGAAGCTTTCTTT.

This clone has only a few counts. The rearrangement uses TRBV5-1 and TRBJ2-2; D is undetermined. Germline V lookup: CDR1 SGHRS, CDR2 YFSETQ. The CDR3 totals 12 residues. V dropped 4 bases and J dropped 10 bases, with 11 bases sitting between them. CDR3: CASSNPQEELFF. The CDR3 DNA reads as TGCGCCAGCAGCAACCCCCAAGAGGAGCTGTTTTTT.

CDR3 protein: CASRARAENTEAFF. The CDR3 nucleotides read TGTGCCAGCAGGGCTAGAGCTGAGAACACTGAAGCTTTCTTT. The chain employs TRBV2 and TRBJ1-1; D is unclear. Germline CDR1 is SNHLY and CDR2 is FYNNEI. V gave up 6 bases and J gave up 1 base, with 12 bases separating them. The length of the CDR3 is 14 residues. Complete variable domain (other parts from reference TRBV2 and TRBJ1-1): EPEVTQTPSHQVTQMGQEVILRCVPISNHLYFYWYRQILGQKVEFLVSFYNNEISEKSEIFDDQFSVERPDGSNFTLKIRSTKLEDSAMYFCASRARAENTEAFFGQGTRLTVV.

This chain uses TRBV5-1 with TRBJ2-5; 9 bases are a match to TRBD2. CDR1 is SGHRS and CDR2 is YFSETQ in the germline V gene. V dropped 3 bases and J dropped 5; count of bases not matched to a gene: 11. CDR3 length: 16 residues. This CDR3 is CASSSDAGGLGETQYF. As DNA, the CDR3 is TGCGCCAGCAGCTCCGATGCGGGAGGGCTGGGGGAGACCCAGTACTTC. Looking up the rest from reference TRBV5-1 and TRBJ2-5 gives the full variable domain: KAGVTQTPRYLIKTRGQQVTLSCSPISGHRSVSWYQQTPGQGLQFLFEYFSETQRNKGNFPGRFSGRQFSNSRSEMNVSTLELGDSALYLCASSSDAGGLGETQYFGPGTRLLVL.

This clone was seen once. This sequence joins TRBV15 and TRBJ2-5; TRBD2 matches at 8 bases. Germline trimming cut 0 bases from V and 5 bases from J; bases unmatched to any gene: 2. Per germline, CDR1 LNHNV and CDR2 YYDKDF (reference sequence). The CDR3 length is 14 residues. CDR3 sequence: CATSRERGAETQYF. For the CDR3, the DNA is TGTGCCACCAGCAGAGAGCGGGGGGCGGAGACCCAGTACTTC. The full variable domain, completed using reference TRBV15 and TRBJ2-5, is DAMVIQNPRYQVTQFGKPVTLSCSQTLNHNVMYWYQQKSSQAPKLLFHYYDKDFNNEADTPDNFQSRRPNTSFCFLDIRSPGLGDTAMYLCATSRERGAETQYFGPGTRLLVL.

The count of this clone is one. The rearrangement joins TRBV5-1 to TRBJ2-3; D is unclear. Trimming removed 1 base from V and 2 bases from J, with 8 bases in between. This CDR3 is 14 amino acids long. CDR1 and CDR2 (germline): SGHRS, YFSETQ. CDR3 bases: TGCGCCAGCAGCTTGCGGCCAAACACAGATACGCAGTATTTT. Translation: CASSLRPNTDTQYF.

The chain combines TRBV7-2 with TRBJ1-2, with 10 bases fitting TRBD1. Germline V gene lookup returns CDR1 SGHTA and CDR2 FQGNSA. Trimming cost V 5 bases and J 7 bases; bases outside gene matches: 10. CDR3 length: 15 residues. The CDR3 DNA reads TGTGCCAGCAGCATCGACAGGGGGCAGGAAGTTGGCTACACCTTC. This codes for CASSIDRGQEVGYTF. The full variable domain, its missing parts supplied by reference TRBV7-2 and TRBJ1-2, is GAGVSQSPSNKVTEKGKDVELRCDPISGHTALYWYRQSLGQGLEFLIYFQGNSAPDKSGLPSDRFSAERTGGSVSTLTIQRTQQEDSAVYLCASSIDRGQEVGYTFGSGTRLTVV.

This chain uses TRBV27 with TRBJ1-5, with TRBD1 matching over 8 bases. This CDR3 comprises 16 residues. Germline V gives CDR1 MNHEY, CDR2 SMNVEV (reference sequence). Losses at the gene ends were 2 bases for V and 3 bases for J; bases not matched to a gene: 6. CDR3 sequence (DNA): TGTGCCAGCAGTTTACGACAGGGGTTGGCCAATCAGCCCCAGCATTTT. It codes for CASSLRQGLANQPQHF.

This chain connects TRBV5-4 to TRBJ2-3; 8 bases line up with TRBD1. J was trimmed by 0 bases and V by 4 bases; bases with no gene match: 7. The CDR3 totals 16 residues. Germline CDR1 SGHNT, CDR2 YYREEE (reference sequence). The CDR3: CASSNDRGQSTDTQYF. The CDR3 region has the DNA TGTGCCAGCAGCAATGACAGGGGTCAGAGCACAGATACGCAGTATTTT.

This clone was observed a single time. The CDR3 loop is CASSDRSGANVLTF. The CDR3 DNA sequence: TGTGCCAGCAGTGACCGCTCTGGGGCCAACGTCCTGACTTTC. J is TRBJ2-6 and V is TRBV2; D is unresolved. This CDR3 is built from 14 residues. Looked up from germline, CDR1 is SNHLY and CDR2 is FYNNEI. The V gene lost 3 bases and the J gene lost 0 bases, with 3 bases spanning the gap. The full variable domain, its missing parts supplied by reference TRBV2 and TRBJ2-6, is EPEVTQTPSHQVTQMGQEVILRCVPISNHLYFYWYRQILGQKVEFLVSFYNNEISEKSEIFDDQFSVERPDGSNFTLKIRSTKLEDSAMYFCASSDRSGANVLTFGAGSRLTVL.

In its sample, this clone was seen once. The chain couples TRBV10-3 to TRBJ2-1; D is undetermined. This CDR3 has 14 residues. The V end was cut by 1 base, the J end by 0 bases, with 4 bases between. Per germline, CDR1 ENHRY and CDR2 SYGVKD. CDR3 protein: CAISEYSSYNEQFF. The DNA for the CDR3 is TGTGCCATCAGTGAGTATAGCTCCTACAATGAGCAGTTCTTC.

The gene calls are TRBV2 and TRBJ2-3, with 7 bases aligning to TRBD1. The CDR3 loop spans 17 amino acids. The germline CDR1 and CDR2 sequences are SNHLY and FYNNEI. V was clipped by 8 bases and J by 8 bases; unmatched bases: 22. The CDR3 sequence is CASYDHTGQLKGGTQYF. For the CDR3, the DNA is TGTGCCAGCTATGATCACACGGGACAGCTCAAAGGCGGTACGCAGTATTTT.

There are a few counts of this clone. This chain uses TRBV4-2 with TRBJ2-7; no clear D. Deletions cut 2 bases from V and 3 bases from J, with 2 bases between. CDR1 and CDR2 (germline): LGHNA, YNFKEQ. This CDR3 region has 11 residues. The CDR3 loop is CASSQSYEQYF. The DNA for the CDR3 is TGTGCCAGCAGCCAAAGCTACGAGCAGTACTTC.

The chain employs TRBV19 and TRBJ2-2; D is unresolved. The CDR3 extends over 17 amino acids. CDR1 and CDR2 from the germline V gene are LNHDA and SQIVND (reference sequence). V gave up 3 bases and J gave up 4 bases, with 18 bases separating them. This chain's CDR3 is CASSMDSDTLLTGELFF. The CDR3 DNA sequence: TGTGCCAGTAGTATGGATAGTGACACCCTACTCACCGGGGAGCTGTTTTTT.

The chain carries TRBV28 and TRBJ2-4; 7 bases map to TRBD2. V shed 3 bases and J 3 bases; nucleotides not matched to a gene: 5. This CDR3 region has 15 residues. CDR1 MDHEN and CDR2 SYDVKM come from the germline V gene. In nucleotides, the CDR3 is TGTGCCAGCAGTTTTGGGCGGGAGTACAAAAACATTCAGTACTTC. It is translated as CASSFGREYKNIQYF.

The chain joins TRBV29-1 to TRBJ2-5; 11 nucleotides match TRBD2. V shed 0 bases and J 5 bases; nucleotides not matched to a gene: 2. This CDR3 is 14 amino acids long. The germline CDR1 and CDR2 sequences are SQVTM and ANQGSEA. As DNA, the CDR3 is TGCAGCGTTGAAGATAGGACTAGCGGGGAGACCCAGTACTTC. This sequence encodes CSVEDRTSGETQYF.

The DNA of the CDR3 is TGTGCCAGTAGTATTCTAGGGGCGGAAGAGACCCAGTACTTC. Translating gives CASSILGAEETQYF. This chain joins TRBV19 and TRBJ2-5, with D possibly being TRBD1 (5 bases). The length of the CDR3 is 14 residues. Trimming shortened V by 3 bases and J by 3 bases, and 11 bases separated the two germline ends. Germline V gene sequence: CDR1 LNHDA, CDR2 SQIVND (reference sequence).

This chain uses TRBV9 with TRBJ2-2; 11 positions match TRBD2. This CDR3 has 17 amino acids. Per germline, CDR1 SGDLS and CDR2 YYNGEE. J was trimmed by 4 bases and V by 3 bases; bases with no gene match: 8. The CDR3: CASSEELAGGGTGELFF. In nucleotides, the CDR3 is TGTGCCAGCAGCGAGGAGCTAGCGGGAGGAGGCACCGGGGAGCTGTTTTTT.

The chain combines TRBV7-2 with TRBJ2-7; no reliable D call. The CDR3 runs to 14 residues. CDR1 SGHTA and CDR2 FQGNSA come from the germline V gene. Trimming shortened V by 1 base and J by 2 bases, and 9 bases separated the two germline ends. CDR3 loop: CASSLGSAPYEQYF. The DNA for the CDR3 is TGTGCCAGCAGCTTAGGTTCCGCTCCCTACGAGCAGTACTTC.

The DNA of the CDR3 is TGTGCCAGCAGCTTAGCAGCGGGAGTTCCAGATACGCAGTATTTT. Translated, it gives CASSLAAGVPDTQYF. This chain links TRBV11-2 with TRBJ2-3, with TRBD2 matching 8 bases. The CDR3 runs to 15 residues. The junction had 4 bases not matched to a gene; V was cut back by 1 base and J by 4 bases. Germline V CDR1 and CDR2: SGHAT, FQNNGV. The entire variable domain, with the rest obtained from reference TRBV11-2 and TRBJ2-3, is as follows: EAGVAQSPRYKIIEKRQSVAFWCNPISGHATLYWYQQILGQGPKLLIQFQNNGVVDDSQLPKDRFSAERLKGVDSTLKIQPAKLEDSAVYLCASSLAAGVPDTQYFGPGTRLTVL.

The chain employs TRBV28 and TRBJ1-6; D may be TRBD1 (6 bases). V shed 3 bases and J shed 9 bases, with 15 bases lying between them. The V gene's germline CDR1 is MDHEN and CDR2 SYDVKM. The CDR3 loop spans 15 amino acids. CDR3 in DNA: TGTGCCAGCAGTTTCAGGACAGTCTCCCTTTCACCCCTCCACTTT. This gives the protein CASSFRTVSLSPLHF. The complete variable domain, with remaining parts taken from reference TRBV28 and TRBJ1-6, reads DVKVTQSSRYLVKRTGEKVFLECVQDMDHENMFWYRQDPGLGLRLIYFSYDVKMKEKGDIPEGYSVSREKKERFSLILESASTNQTSMYLCASSFRTVSLSPLHFGNGTRLTVT.

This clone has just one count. CDR3 sequence: CSVVWANNEQFF. DNA for the CDR3: TGCAGCGTTGTATGGGCAAATAATGAGCAGTTCTTC. The chain has TRBV29-1 and TRBJ2-1, with D unclear. V lost 4 bases and J lost 7, with 11 bases in between. Germline CDR1 is SQVTM and CDR2 is ANQGSEA. The CDR3 extends over 12 amino acids.

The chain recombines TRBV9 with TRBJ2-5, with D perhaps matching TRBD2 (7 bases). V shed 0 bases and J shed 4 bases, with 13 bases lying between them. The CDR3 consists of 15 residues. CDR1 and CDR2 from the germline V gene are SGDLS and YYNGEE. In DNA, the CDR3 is TGTGCCAGCAGCGTAGATCAGGGGAGGGGAGAGACCCAGTACTTC. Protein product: CASSVDQGRGETQYF.

CDR3 sequence reads: CASSESRAETQYF. CDR3 DNA: TGTGCCAGCAGTGAAAGCAGGGCAGAGACCCAGTACTTC. The chain couples TRBV2 to TRBJ2-5, with a weak D call TRBD1 (5 bases). CDR3 length: 13 amino acids. Trimming cost V 2 bases and J 4 bases, with 8 bases left between them. Germline V gene lookup returns CDR1 SNHLY and CDR2 FYNNEI. The variable domain in full, with the rest retrieved from reference TRBV2 and TRBJ2-5, is EPEVTQTPSHQVTQMGQEVILRCVPISNHLYFYWYRQILGQKVEFLVSFYNNEISEKSEIFDDQFSVERPDGSNFTLKIRSTKLEDSAMYFCASSESRAETQYFGPGTRLLVL.

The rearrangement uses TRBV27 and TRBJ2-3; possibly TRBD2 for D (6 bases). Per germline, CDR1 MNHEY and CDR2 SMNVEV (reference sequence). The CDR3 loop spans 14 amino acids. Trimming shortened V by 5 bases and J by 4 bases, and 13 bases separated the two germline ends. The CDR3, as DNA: TGTGCCAGCAGTGTCTTTGCGGGATCAGATACGCAGTATTTT. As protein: CASSVFAGSDTQYF.

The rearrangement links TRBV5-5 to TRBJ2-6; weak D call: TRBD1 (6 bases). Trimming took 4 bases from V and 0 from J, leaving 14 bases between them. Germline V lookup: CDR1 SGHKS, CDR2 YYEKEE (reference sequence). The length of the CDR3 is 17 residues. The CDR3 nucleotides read TGTGCCAGCAGCAAAGGGGGTACGCACTCTGGGGCCAACGTCCTGACTTTC. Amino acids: CASSKGGTHSGANVLTF.

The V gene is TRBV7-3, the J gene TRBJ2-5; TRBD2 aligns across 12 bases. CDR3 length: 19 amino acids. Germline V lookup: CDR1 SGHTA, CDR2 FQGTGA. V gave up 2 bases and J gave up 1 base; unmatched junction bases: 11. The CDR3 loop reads CASSLGGRTSGVVQETQYF. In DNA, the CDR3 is TGTGCCAGCAGCTTAGGTGGGCGGACTAGCGGGGTTGTCCAAGAGACCCAGTACTTC. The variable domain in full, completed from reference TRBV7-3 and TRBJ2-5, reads GAGVSQTPSNKVTEKGKYVELRCDPISGHTALYWYRQSLGQGPEFLIYFQGTGAADDSGLPNDRFFAVRPEGSVSTLKIQRTERGDSAVYLCASSLGGRTSGVVQETQYFGPGTRLLVL.

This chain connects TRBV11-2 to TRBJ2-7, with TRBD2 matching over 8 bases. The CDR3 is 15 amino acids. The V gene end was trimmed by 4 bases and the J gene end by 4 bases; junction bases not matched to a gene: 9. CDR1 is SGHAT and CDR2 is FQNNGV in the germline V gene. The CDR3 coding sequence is TGTGCCAGCAGCTCCCCCCGAAGCGGGAGTTACGAGCAGTACTTC. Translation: CASSSPRSGSYEQYF.

CDR3 region: CASMAGPLYNEQFF. CDR3 DNA: TGTGCCAGCATGGCAGGGCCGTTATACAATGAGCAGTTCTTC. This sequence joins TRBV27 and TRBJ2-1; D may be TRBD1 (5 bases). There are 14 residues in the CDR3. V was pared by 7 bases and J by 4 bases, with 14 bases between. Germline assignment: CDR1 MNHEY and CDR2 SMNVEV (reference sequence).